This record looks at one TCR beta chain sequence and its context. Its recognized antigen is unknown. No base-level quality is on record; no much larger clone is a single base apart. Libraries were made using PCR. The sequencing machine was an Illumina HiSeq 2500. Molecular barcoding was employed in the preparation of TCR libraries, with unique molecular identifiers being used to normalize TCRbeta repertoire quantification. In TCRdb, the public reads were trimmed at Q25 with fastp and aligned with MiXCR, with productive beta chains retained. Identical CDR3 proteins give one entry, which carries the most common genes and DNA. This sample comprises a few hundred thousand distinct CDR3 sequences, around 16% of them detected only once. The ten largest clones represent roughly 27% of the sample. The data originate from a study of T-cell reconstitution after alpha-beta-depleted transplantation in children (TCRdb year 2016). General notes on the study: The study quantitatively tracked T-cell immune reconstitution after TCRalphabeta/CD19-depleted allogeneic hematopoietic cell transplantation in children using TCR repertoire profiling. General study outcomes and caveats: The apparently early alphabetaT-cell count recovery about two months after transplant was reportedly dependent on only several hundred rapidly expanded clones derived from non-depleted graft cells. Over the following months the frequencies of hyperexpanded clones went down, and after one year T-cell counts and TCRbeta diversity were mostly credited to newly produced T cells. In some patients, high TCRbeta diversity at day 60 was attributed to recipient T cells and intrathymic progenitors that had survived conditioning.

This sample's treatment or condition label indicates: allogeneic hematopoietic cell transplantation with graft depleted of TCRalphabeta T cells and CD19 B cells. TCRalphabeta/CD19-depleted allogeneic hematopoietic cell grafts were given to the transplant recipients, all of whom were children. The cysteine opens and the phenylalanine closes a CDR3 of 13 amino acids. Only the CDR3 DNA is retained, 39 bases long and in frame from the first base. The trim is 4 bases for V and 7 bases for J, with a gap of 9 bases between the germline ends. CDR1 KGHDR and CDR2 SFDVKD are derived from the germline V gene. This clonotype was sampled from a boy younger than two who had a stem cell transplant for Wiskott-Aldrich syndrome, so the T cells may come from the graft donor. The source material was PBMCs, mostly from graft donor cells, sampled 360 days after TCRalphabeta/CD19-depleted stem cell transplant. The chain joins TRBV24-1 to TRBJ2-2; the D gene is possibly TRBD1 or TRBD2, each agreeing over 5 bases. CDR3 reads: CATSEWGSGELFF. The DNA sequence is given as TGTGCCACCAGTGAATGGGGGAGCGGGGAGCTGTTTTTT.